This T cell receptor beta chain was sequenced for a study of OX40 agonist ivuxolimab in advanced cancers. Some clones are missing from TCRdb's copy, which holds only in-frame ones; the method was immunoSEQ multiplex PCR. The profile covers roughly 49,000 clones, with 80% to 90% appearing a single time and roughly 3.2% taken by the ten largest. In its sample, this clone was seen once. Sequencing used CD4+ or CD8+ T cells sorted from blood, obtained in a trial of the OX40 agonist ivuxolimab. The clonotype comes from an adult with an advanced solid tumor such as melanoma, head and neck, liver or kidney cancer.

The CDR3 region has the DNA TGTGCCAGCAGCCCCGGACAGGGCGGCGGTGAAAAACTGTTTTTT. This translates into CASSPGQGGGEKLFF. V is TRBV7-9 and J is TRBJ1-4, with 8 bases identical to TRBD1. This CDR3 spans 15 amino acids. CDR1 is SEHNR, CDR2 FQNEAQ, per germline (reference sequence). V shed 5 bases and J 7 bases; nucleotides not matched to a gene: 9.